A selection of T cell receptor beta chains follows, all from one sample in a study of shared clonotypes between healthy human individuals. Generated by immunoSEQ multiplex PCR, the TCRdb table keeps only in-frame clones and is missing some. This sample has about a million clones, with roughly 72% found just once. The specimen sequenced was memory CD4+ T cells sorted from blood. The receptor source for this set is a man aged 18 to 30 in good health. Each CDR3 is given with its conserved first and last residue. D genes are given only for firm matches. Only part of the rows carry a size: once, few, many, or a class if the clone is expanded.

V gene	clone size	J gene	CDR3 length	D gene	CDR3 DNA	CDR3 protein
TRBV6-6	.	TRBJ1-5	14	.	TGTGCCAGCACTACCGCGGGGCAGGGGAAGCCCCAGCATTTT	CASTTAGQGKPQHF
TRBV5-1	few	TRBJ1-2	14	TRBD1	TGCGCCAGCAGCTTGGCAGGGGGCGGCTATGGCTACACCTTC	CASSLAGGGYGYTF
TRBV19	once	TRBJ1-2	14	.	TGTGCCAGTAGTCCCCAGACAGGTCCTTATGGCTACACCTTC	CASSPQTGPYGYTF
TRBV5-1	.	TRBJ1-1	14	.	TGCGCCAGCAGCCCCAGGGGCTCTTTAACTGAAGCTTTCTTT	CASSPRGSLTEAFF
TRBV5-4	.	TRBJ1-6	15	.	TGTGCCAGCAGCTTACGTGGAGTTACTAATTCACCCCTCCACTTT	CASSLRGVTNSPLHF
TRBV9	.	TRBJ2-1	16	TRBD2	TGTGCCAGCAGCGTGGGGTCGGGACTAGCCTACAATGAGCAGTTCTTC	CASSVGSGLAYNEQFF
TRBV7-7	.	TRBJ2-5	16	.	TGTGCTAGCAGCTTAAACAGTGGAGGTATCCAAGAGACCCAGTACTTC	CASSLNSGGIQETQYF
TRBV29-1	.	TRBJ2-5	12	TRBD1	TGCAGCGTAGGACAGGCCCAAGAGACCCAGTACTTC	CSVGQAQETQYF
TRBV10-3	.	TRBJ1-3	14	.	TGTGCCGTGGACCCTCGGAGGACTGGAAACACCATATATTTT	CAVDPRRTGNTIYF
TRBV5-6	.	TRBJ2-1	14	TRBD2	TGTGCCAGCAGCACAGGACTAGCCTACAATGAGCAGTTCTTC	CASSTGLAYNEQFF
TRBV5-1	.	TRBJ2-5	15	TRBD2	TGCGCCAGCAGAATGGCAGCGGGGTCGGAAGAGACCCAGTACTTC	CASRMAAGSEETQYF
TRBV27	.	TRBJ2-7	13	.	TGTGCCAGCAGCCCCAGGGTTTACTACGAGCAGTACTTC	CASSPRVYYEQYF
TRBV6-5	.	TRBJ1-2	13	TRBD1	TGTGCCAGCAGTTACGGACAGGTCGGGGGCTACACCTTC	CASSYGQVGGYTF
TRBV4-3	.	TRBJ2-1	14	.	TGCGCCAGCAGCCAGGATTCTGACGGAGCTGAGCAGTTCTTC	CASSQDSDGAEQFF
TRBV19	.	TRBJ2-3	15	TRBD2	TGTGCCAGTAGTAACCCTAGCGGGGGCACAGATACGCAGTATTTT	CASSNPSGGTDTQYF
TRBV9	.	TRBJ1-1	14	.	TGTGCCAGCAGCACCCAACAGGGAGCCCCTGAAGCTTTCTTT	CASSTQQGAPEAFF
TRBV7-2	.	TRBJ1-4	16	.	TGTGCCAGCAGCCCAACCGACGGCCGTGGTAATGAAAAACTGTTTTTT	CASSPTDGRGNEKLFF
TRBV27	.	TRBJ2-7	14	.	TGTGCCAGCAGTTTCATGGGGCAGGGGTACGAGCAGTACTTC	CASSFMGQGYEQYF
TRBV18	.	TRBJ1-5	15	.	TGTGCCAGCTCACCTGGACTTGAGGCGCCTCAGCCCCAGCATTTT	CASSPGLEAPQPQHF
TRBV5-1	.	TRBJ2-1	14	.	TGCGCCAGCAGCCCCCAGGACCTAAACAATGAGCAGTTCTTC	CASSPQDLNNEQFF
TRBV10-3	.	TRBJ2-1	14	TRBD1	TGTGCCAGCACCGGGACAGGCGCCTACAATGAGCAGTTCTTC	CASTGTGAYNEQFF
TRBV27	once	TRBJ1-1	15	.	TGTGCCAACAGTTTAGGCCAGGGTGTCTACACTGAAGCTTTCTTT	CANSLGQGVYTEAFF
TRBV18	once	TRBJ2-5	15	.	TGTGCCAGCTCACCAAGACTAGGAGGGAGGGAGACCCAGTACTTC	CASSPRLGGRETQYF
TRBV7-9	.	TRBJ1-1	13	.	TGTGCCAGCAGCTTGGGGTACGGCACTGAAGCTTTCTTT	CASSLGYGTEAFF
TRBV4-1	many	TRBJ2-7	17	TRBD2	TGCGCCAGCAGCCACGCTCGAATAGCGGGCCCAACCTACGAGCAGTACTTC	CASSHARIAGPTYEQYF
TRBV28	.	TRBJ1-1	14	TRBD1	TGTGCCAGCAGGGTACAGGGGATGGGCACTGAAGCTTTCTTT	CASRVQGMGTEAFF
TRBV11-1	.	TRBJ1-2	14	.	TGTGCCAGCAGCTCCGGGGGGCAGGGCTATGGCTACACCTTC	CASSSGGQGYGYTF
TRBV5-1	.	TRBJ2-1	17	TRBD2	TGCGCCAGCAGCGAAACTAGCGGGGGGGCCCCGGGCTATGAGCAGTTCTTC	CASSETSGGAPGYEQFF
TRBV7-2	few	TRBJ2-3	15	TRBD2	TGTGCCAGCAGCCCCCGGGGGGGAAGCACAGATACGCAGTATTTT	CASSPRGGSTDTQYF
TRBV4-1	.	TRBJ2-3	15	.	TGCGCCAGCAGCCAAGGTGGGGGGCGGGCAGATACGCAGTATTTT	CASSQGGGRADTQYF
TRBV15	.	TRBJ2-3	15	.	TGTGCCACCAGCAGAGGTGGCGGAAGCACAGATACGCAGTATTTT	CATSRGGGSTDTQYF
TRBV4-1	.	TRBJ1-2	14	.	TGCGCCAGCAGCCCAGAGGGAACTAACTATGGCTACACCTTC	CASSPEGTNYGYTF
TRBV19	.	TRBJ2-1	15	TRBD1	TGTGCCAGTAGGTTTGGACAGGGAAGACGCAATGAGCAGTTCTTC	CASRFGQGRRNEQFF
TRBV18	.	TRBJ1-5	15	.	TGTGCCAGCTCACCATTCAGGGACCAGGATCAGCCCCAGCATTTT	CASSPFRDQDQPQHF
TRBV7-7	.	TRBJ2-1	15	.	TGTGCTAGCAGCTTAGGCGGCTCCCAATCGAATGAGCAGTTCTTC	CASSLGGSQSNEQFF
TRBV2	.	TRBJ2-7	14	.	TGTGCCAGCAGGGCAGACGGTCGCTCCTACGAGCAGTACTTC	CASRADGRSYEQYF
TRBV7-3	.	TRBJ1-1	13	.	TGTGCCAGCAGCCTACGGGCAAACACTGAAGCTTTCTTT	CASSLRANTEAFF
TRBV5-1	.	TRBJ1-1	14	.	TGCGCCAGCAGCTTGGGGATAATGAACACTGAAGCTTTCTTT	CASSLGIMNTEAFF
TRBV7-2	.	TRBJ2-7	13	.	TGTGCCAGCAGCTCCCCACCCCTCTACGAGCAGTACTTC	CASSSPPLYEQYF
TRBV28	.	TRBJ1-1	14	.	TGTGCCAGCAGTTATCAGTACAGGAACACTGAAGCTTTCTTT	CASSYQYRNTEAFF
TRBV11-2	once	TRBJ2-5	16	TRBD1	TGTGCCAGCAGCTACCAACCGGGACAGGGATCAGAGACCCAGTACTTC	CASSYQPGQGSETQYF
TRBV7-2	once	TRBJ2-7	11	.	TGTGCCAGCAGCGTATCCTACGAGCAGTACTTC	CASSVSYEQYF
TRBV10-1	.	TRBJ1-3	13	.	TGCGCCAGCAAGCCGGCCTCTGGAAACACCATATATTTT	CASKPASGNTIYF
TRBV6-1	.	TRBJ2-1	15	.	TGTGCCAGCAGTGAACTCGGAAGCTCCTACAATGAGCAGTTCTTC	CASSELGSSYNEQFF
TRBV30	.	TRBJ1-2	13	.	TGTGCCTGGAGATTGACAGGTCTCCGTGGCTACACCTTC	CAWRLTGLRGYTF
TRBV11-2	.	TRBJ2-5	14	.	TGTGCCAGCAGCCCCCAGGGCGTGGGAGAGACCCAGTACTTC	CASSPQGVGETQYF
TRBV5-1	.	TRBJ1-4	13	.	TGCGCCAGCAGCCAGACAGCAAATGAAAAACTGTTTTTT	CASSQTANEKLFF
TRBV6-1	.	TRBJ2-7	13	TRBD1	TGTGCCAGCAGAAACAGGGGAGTTTACGAGCAGTACTTC	CASRNRGVYEQYF
TRBV7-2	.	TRBJ2-3	15	.	TGTGCCAGCAGCTTAGGGGGCGGTAACACAGATACGCAGTATTTT	CASSLGGGNTDTQYF
TRBV7-3	.	TRBJ2-3	16	.	TGTGCCAGCAGCCCCGGGGGGCGGGGACCCACAGATACGCAGTATTTT	CASSPGGRGPTDTQYF
TRBV11-2	many	TRBJ2-3	11	.	TGTGCCAGCAGCTTAGAGGGGCCGCAGTATTTT	CASSLEGPQYF